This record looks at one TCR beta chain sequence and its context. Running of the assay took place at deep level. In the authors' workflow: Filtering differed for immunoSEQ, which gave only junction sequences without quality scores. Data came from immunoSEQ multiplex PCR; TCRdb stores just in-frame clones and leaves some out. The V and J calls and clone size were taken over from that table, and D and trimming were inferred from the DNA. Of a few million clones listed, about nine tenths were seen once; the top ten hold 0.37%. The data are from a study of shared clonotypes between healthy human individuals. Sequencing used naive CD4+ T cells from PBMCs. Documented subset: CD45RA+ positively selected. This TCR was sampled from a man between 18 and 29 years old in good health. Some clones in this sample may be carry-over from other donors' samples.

Written as DNA, the CDR3 is TGTGCCAGCAGTTTGGCCCCCGCCAAAAACATTCAGTACTTC. Protein: CASSLAPAKNIQYF. The chain couples TRBV28 to TRBJ2-4; D remains ambiguous. The germline CDR1 and CDR2 sequences are MDHEN and SYDVKM. V gave up 3 bases and J gave up 1 base, with 7 bases separating them. The CDR3 consists of 14 residues.